This paragraph reports one TCR beta chain. This specimen comes from a study of T cell repertoires in ileal Crohn's disease. Germline V gives CDR1 SGHNT, CDR2 YENEEA. V lost 8 bases, J lost 5 bases, and 8 bases stayed unmatched. The CDR3 is 14 residues long. Repertoires were generated with immunoSEQ multiplex PCR, while TCRdb's copy carries only in-frame clones and drops some. Of 14,000 or so clones listed, about 90% are singletons. Sequencing was carried out using ileal tissue. The chain links TRBV11-3 to TRBJ2-3; 9 nucleotides agree with TRBD2. The clonotype was recovered from an adult with Crohn's disease. The CDR3 bases are TGTGCCAGCGCTGCGGGGGGGCAGAAAGATACGCAGTATTTT. Translating gives CASAAGGQKDTQYF.